One TCR beta chain is described in this entry. The entry originates in a study of PD-L1 blockade in urothelial cancer. Study overall: It was around 2014 that patients started atezolizumab at 1,200 mg intravenously every 3 weeks.

The CDR3 is made up of 14 amino acids. Germline CDR1 and CDR2: SGHRS and YFSETQ. V shed 5 bases, J shed 1 base, and the junction held 2 bases outside the gene matches. The time point here: pretreatment peripheral blood. The assay was immunoSEQ multiplex PCR, and TCRdb's table has in-frame clones only and misses some. The sample lists over 35,000 clones, about 82% occurring once. The chain has TRBV5-1 and TRBJ2-2; 7 positions match TRBD2. The TCR comes from an elderly man with urothelial cancer. Specimen: PBMCs, collected around atezolizumab (anti-PD-L1) treatment. The CDR3 sequence: CASRSGGNTGELFF. Written as DNA, the CDR3 is TGCGCCAGCAGATCGGGAGGGAACACCGGGGAGCTGTTTTTT.